Shown below are 27 T cell receptor beta chains from a single sample sequenced in a study of blood T cell repertoires in COVID-19. This table comes from immunoSEQ multiplex PCR, and its TCRdb copy is limited to in-frame clones, with some not included. The data hold about 270,000 clones, with about 89% observed a single time. The sequenced material came from PBMCs or T cells enriched from blood (not recorded which). The receptors here all came from a woman between 18 and 30 years old who had recovered from COVID-19.

The CDR3 nucleotides read TGCGCCAGCAGCTTGACCCCCCAAGGACAGGGACCCTACGAGCAGTACTTC. Protein product: CASSLTPQGQGPYEQYF. This chain connects TRBV5-1 to TRBJ2-7; 8 bases align to TRBD1. CDR3 size: 17 residues. CDR1 is SGHRS and CDR2 is YFSETQ in the germline V gene. Germline trimming cut 1 base from V and 2 bases from J; bases unmatched to any gene: 11.

The chain employs TRBV5-1 and TRBJ1-1; tentatively, D is TRBD1 (6 bases). Per the germline V gene, CDR1 is SGHRS and CDR2 is YFSETQ. The CDR3 contains 15 residues. Trimming removed 0 bases at V and 7 bases at J, with 16 bases between. CDR3 region: CASSLAGHPSDEAFF. CDR3 nucleotide sequence: TGCGCCAGCAGCTTGGCGGGACACCCCTCGGATGAAGCTTTCTTT.

The chain has TRBV27 and TRBJ2-1, with TRBD1 matching over 7 bases. Germline trimming cut 2 bases from V and 10 bases from J; bases unmatched to any gene: 11. The CDR3 totals 15 residues. Germline V gene data show CDR1 as MNHEY and CDR2 as SMNVEV (reference sequence). The CDR3 DNA reads TGTGCCAGCAGTTTAAGAGGGGGCCGTCCTTTAGAGCAGTTCTTC. This codes for CASSLRGGRPLEQFF.

This CDR3 reads CSAREGLGTFF. The CDR3 DNA follows: TGCAGTGCTAGAGAAGGACTAGGAACGTTCTTC. The chain is built from TRBV20-1 and TRBJ2-1, with TRBD2 matching over 7 bases. Germline CDR1 reads DFQATT; CDR2 reads SNEGSKA (reference sequence). The trim removed 0 bases at V and 15 bases at J, leaving 5 bases unmatched. The CDR3 has 11 residues.

The chain has TRBV27 and TRBJ1-5, with D perhaps matching TRBD1 (5 bases). Per the germline V gene, CDR1 is MNHEY and CDR2 is SMNVEV (reference sequence). Trimming took off 6 bases at V and 6 bases at J, with 12 bases between the two ends. CDR3 length equals 13 residues. CDR3 coding DNA: TGTGCCAGCAGCGTCGCAGGGTCTCAGCCCCAGCATTTT. The encoded protein is CASSVAGSQPQHF.

This clone was counted once. The chain carries TRBV30 and TRBJ2-4, with D perhaps TRBD2 (5 bases). Per germline, CDR1 GTSNPN and CDR2 SVGIG (reference sequence). With 2 bases removed from V and 7 bases from J, the gap between germline ends came to 15 bases. The CDR3 loop spans 14 amino acids. Here the CDR3 DNA reads TGTGCCTGGAGTCAGGCTAGAGGGTGGAACATTCAGTACTTC. This gives the protein CAWSQARGWNIQYF. The whole variable domain, filled in from reference TRBV30 and TRBJ2-4, reads SQTIHQWPATLVQPVGSPLSLECTVEGTSNPNLYWYRQAAGRGLQLLFYSVGIGQISSEVPQNLSASRPQDRQFILSSKKLLLSDSGFYLCAWSQARGWNIQYFGAGTRLSVL.

The rearrangement uses TRBV11-3 and TRBJ2-7; D is possibly TRBD1 (6 bases). The CDR3 sequence is 13 residues long. The germline V gene has CDR1 SGHNT and CDR2 YENEEA. V gave up 5 bases and J gave up 5 bases, with 13 bases separating them. The CDR3 sequence: CASSDWGLHEQYF. The CDR3 DNA is TGTGCCAGCAGCGATTGGGGGCTCCACGAGCAGTACTTC.

The chain is built from TRBV18 and TRBJ1-3, with 9 bases fitting TRBD1. The CDR3 totals 16 residues. Germline V CDR1 and CDR2: KGHSH, LQKENI. V lost 4 bases to trimming and J lost 0 bases; unmatched junction nucleotides: 4. CDR3 nucleotide sequence: TGTGCCAGCTCACGTTCGACAGGGGGCTCTGGAAACACCATATATTTT. Protein product: CASSRSTGGSGNTIYF.

This chain connects TRBV4-3 to TRBJ2-5, with 7 bases identical to TRBD2. The germline V gene has CDR1 LGHNA and CDR2 YSLEER. The CDR3 has 16 residues. Losses at the gene ends were 1 base for V and 4 bases for J; bases not matched to a gene: 9. The CDR3 DNA sequence: TGCGCCAGCAGCCAAGGCCGGGGGGACCTCCGAGAGACCCAGTACTTC. Protein product: CASSQGRGDLRETQYF.

The chain carries TRBV7-9 and TRBJ2-5; the match to TRBD1 covers 10 bases. The V segment lost 5 bases and the J segment 4 bases; nucleotides outside the gene matches: 10. This CDR3 is 16 amino acids long. Germline loops: CDR1 SEHNR, CDR2 FQNEAQ (reference sequence). CDR3 amino acids: CASSPGTGALIETQYF. Here the CDR3 DNA reads TGTGCCAGCAGCCCAGGGACAGGGGCCCTAATAGAGACCCAGTACTTC.

This clone was detected once. The rearrangement links TRBV28 to TRBJ2-7; D perhaps matches TRBD2 (6 bases). Deletions cut 6 bases from V and 2 bases from J, with 29 bases between. The CDR3 extends over 19 amino acids. CDR1 and CDR2 (germline): MDHEN, SYDVKM. DNA for the CDR3: TGTGCCAGCAGGACCGGGGGACGAGATTTTAGCGGTCTTCCCTACGAGCAGTACTTC. It translates to CASRTGGRDFSGLPYEQYF.

V usage is TRBV6-1 and J usage is TRBJ1-2, with 8 bases matching TRBD1. The V and J ends lost 3 bases and 4 bases, in that order; junction bases with no gene match: 7. CDR1 and CDR2 (germline): MNHNS, SASEGT. This CDR3 has 15 residues. CDR3 nucleotide sequence: TGTGCCAGCAGTGACGATACAGGGGGGGCCTATGGCTACACCTTC. Protein product: CASSDDTGGAYGYTF.

V gene TRBV30 combines with J gene TRBJ1-6; 10 positions match TRBD1. Germline CDR1 GTSNPN, CDR2 SVGIG (reference sequence). V was clipped by 3 bases and J by 9 bases; unmatched bases: 11. This CDR3 spans 16 amino acids. Here the CDR3 DNA reads TGTGCCTGGAGCGCCCTAGTGGGACAGGGGAGTTCACCCCTCCACTTT. Protein sequence: CAWSALVGQGSSPLHF.

The chain carries TRBV9 and TRBJ1-2; 7 nucleotides agree with TRBD1. Per the germline V gene, CDR1 is SGDLS and CDR2 is YYNGEE. CDR3 length: 16 amino acids. V trimming: 0 bases; J trimming: 2 bases; junction bases outside the gene matches: 7. The CDR3 DNA is TGTGCCAGCAGCGTAGGGGGACAGTCTTTAAACTATGGCTACACCTTC. This codes for CASSVGGQSLNYGYTF.

The CDR3 sequence: CASSPGAYEQYF. The CDR3 nucleotides are TGTGCCAGCAGCCCAGGGGCCTACGAGCAGTACTTC. The chain employs TRBV7-8 and TRBJ2-7; D may be TRBD1 (6 bases). The CDR3 runs 12 residues. Germline V gene sequence: CDR1 SGHVS, CDR2 FQNEAQ. Trimming took off 5 bases at V and 2 bases at J, with 7 bases between the two ends.

The V and J genes are TRBV6-5 and TRBJ2-7; TRBD1 might be the D (6 bases). Trimming shortened V by 10 bases and J by 2 bases, and 9 bases separated the two germline ends. Germline V gene lookup returns CDR1 MNHEY and CDR2 SVGAGI. The CDR3 covers 11 residues. CDR3 DNA sequence: TGTGCCAACGGACAGCCCTACGAGCAGTACTTC. This encodes CANGQPYEQYF.

A few counts support this clone. This chain uses TRBV2 with TRBJ2-7; D is uncertain. The CDR3 extends over 15 amino acids. CDR1 and CDR2 from the germline V gene are SNHLY and FYNNEI. The V gene lost 6 bases and the J gene lost 0 bases, with 15 bases spanning the gap. The CDR3 bases are TGTGCCAGCAGGACCGGTGGCGGCTCCTCCTACGAGCAGTACTTC. Translating gives CASRTGGGSSYEQYF.

The chain joins TRBV5-1 to TRBJ1-3; 7 bases match TRBD1. Germline CDR1 and CDR2: SGHRS and YFSETQ. The CDR3 has 15 amino acids. V lost 4 bases, J lost 0 bases, and 4 bases stayed unmatched. CDR3 loop: CASSLDRFSGNTIYF. The DNA of the CDR3 is TGCGCCAGCAGCCTGGACAGGTTCTCTGGAAACACCATATATTTT. The variable domain in full, completed from reference TRBV5-1 and TRBJ1-3, reads KAGVTQTPRYLIKTRGQQVTLSCSPISGHRSVSWYQQTPGQGLQFLFEYFSETQRNKGNFPGRFSGRQFSNSRSEMNVSTLELGDSALYLCASSLDRFSGNTIYFGEGSWLTVV.

Concerning this clone itself: The junction shows a germline mismatch at one end, possibly a read error. V usage is TRBV7-2 and J usage is TRBJ2-1; 11 bases are a match to TRBD2. The CDR3 totals 16 residues. Germline assignment: CDR1 SGHTA and CDR2 FQGNSA. In nucleotides, the CDR3 is TGTGCCAGCAGCTCCAGACTAGCGGGGTCCTCCAATGAGCAGTTCTTC. Its protein product is CASSSRLAGSSNEQFF.

The genes are TRBV30 and TRBJ2-7; D remains unclear. The CDR3 sequence is 11 residues long. Trimming left V 1 base short and J 3 bases short, with 4 bases between. The germline gives CDR1 GTSNPN, CDR2 SVGIG (reference sequence). The CDR3 coding sequence is TGTGCCTGGAGTGATAGCTACGAGCAGTACTTC. This sequence encodes CAWSDSYEQYF.

V gene TRBV6-1 combines with J gene TRBJ2-5, with 11 bases aligning to TRBD2. The CDR3 sequence is 16 residues long. V shed 4 bases, J shed 2 bases, and the junction held 6 bases outside the gene matches. The germline V gene has CDR1 MNHNS and CDR2 SASEGT. As DNA, the CDR3 is TGTGCCAGCAGTGGTTACGGGACTAGCGGACAAGAGACCCAGTACTTC. It translates to CASSGYGTSGQETQYF.

The chain has TRBV10-2 and TRBJ1-2, with no clear D. Germline V gives CDR1 WSHSY, CDR2 SAAADI. V was clipped by 2 bases and J by 7 bases, with 14 bases between them. The CDR3 has 14 amino acids. The CDR3: CASSEKPDIAGYTF. In nucleotides, the CDR3 is TGCGCCAGCAGTGAGAAGCCAGACATCGCTGGCTACACCTTC.

The chain is built from TRBV9 and TRBJ2-1, with 9 bases aligning to TRBD2. V lost 4 bases and J lost 1; bases outside the gene matches: 3. The CDR3 contains 15 residues. CDR1 SGDLS and CDR2 YYNGEE come from the germline V gene. The CDR3 DNA sequence: TGTGCCAGCAGCCTAAGCGGGGGGTCCTACAATGAGCAGTTCTTC. It specifies CASSLSGGSYNEQFF.

The chain combines TRBV7-2 with TRBJ2-1, with 8 bases identical to TRBD2. The CDR3 runs 16 residues. CDR1 and CDR2 (germline): SGHTA, FQGNSA. V lost 1 base to trimming and J lost 2 bases; unmatched junction nucleotides: 4. CDR3 region: CASSLDVSGTYNEQFF. The DNA for the CDR3 is TGTGCCAGCAGCTTAGATGTTAGCGGGACCTACAATGAGCAGTTCTTC.

V gene TRBV9 combines with J gene TRBJ2-5; TRBD2 matches 8 bases. The CDR3 has 15 residues. J lost 5 bases, V lost 0 bases, and 6 bases had no gene match. The V gene's germline CDR1 is SGDLS and CDR2 YYNGEE. The CDR3 protein is CASSVDGRAWETQYF. The CDR3 coding sequence is TGTGCCAGCAGCGTAGACGGGAGGGCATGGGAGACCCAGTACTTC. The variable domain in full, completed from reference TRBV9 and TRBJ2-5, reads DSGVTQTPKHLITATGQRVTLRCSPRSGDLSVYWYQQSLDQGLQFLIQYYNGEERAKGNILERFSAQQFPDLHSELNLSSLELGDSALYFCASSVDGRAWETQYFGPGTRLLVL.

The chain combines TRBV21-1 with TRBJ1-1. TRBV21-1 is a pseudogene segment. This CDR3 spans 13 amino acids. DNA of the CDR3: TGTGCCAGCAGCAAAGGGTCGGACACTGAAGCTTTCTTT. Translation gives CASSKGSDTEAFF.

The chain joins TRBV7-3 to TRBJ2-3; the D gene is possibly TRBD2 (6 bases). Trimming cost V 3 bases and J 6 bases, with 13 bases left between them. Germline CDR1 and CDR2: SGHTA and FQGTGA. The CDR3 covers 14 residues. The DNA for the CDR3 is TGTGCCAGCAGCTTGGAGGGAGCAACTGATACGCAGTATTTT. Its translation: CASSLEGATDTQYF.